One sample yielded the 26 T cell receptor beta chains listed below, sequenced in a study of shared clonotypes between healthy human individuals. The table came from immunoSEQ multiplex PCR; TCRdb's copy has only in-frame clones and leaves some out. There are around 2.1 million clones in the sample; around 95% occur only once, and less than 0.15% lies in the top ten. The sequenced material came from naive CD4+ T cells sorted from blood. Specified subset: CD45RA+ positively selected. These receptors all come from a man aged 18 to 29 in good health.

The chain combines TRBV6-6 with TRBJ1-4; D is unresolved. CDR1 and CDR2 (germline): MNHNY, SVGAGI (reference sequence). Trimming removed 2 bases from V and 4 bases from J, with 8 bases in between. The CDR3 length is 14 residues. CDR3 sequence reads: CASSYQKVNEKLFF. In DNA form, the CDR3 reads TGTGCCAGCAGTTACCAAAAGGTTAATGAAAAACTGTTTTTT.

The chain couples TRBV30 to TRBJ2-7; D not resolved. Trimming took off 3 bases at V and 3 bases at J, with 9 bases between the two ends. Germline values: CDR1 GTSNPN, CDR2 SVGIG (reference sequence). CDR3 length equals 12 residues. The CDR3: CAWRLEDYEQYF. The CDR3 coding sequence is TGTGCCTGGAGGTTAGAAGACTACGAGCAGTACTTC.

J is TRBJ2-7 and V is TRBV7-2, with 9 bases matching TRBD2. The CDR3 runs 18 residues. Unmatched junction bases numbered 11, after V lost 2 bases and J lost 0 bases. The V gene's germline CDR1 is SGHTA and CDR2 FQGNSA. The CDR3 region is CASSLRSGLASSSYEQYF. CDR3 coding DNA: TGTGCCAGCAGCTTAAGGAGCGGACTAGCGTCAAGCTCCTACGAGCAGTACTTC. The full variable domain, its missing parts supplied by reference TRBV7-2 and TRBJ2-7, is GAGVSQSPSNKVTEKGKDVELRCDPISGHTALYWYRQSLGQGLEFLIYFQGNSAPDKSGLPSDRFSAERTGGSVSTLTIQRTQQEDSAVYLCASSLRSGLASSSYEQYFGPGTRLTVT.

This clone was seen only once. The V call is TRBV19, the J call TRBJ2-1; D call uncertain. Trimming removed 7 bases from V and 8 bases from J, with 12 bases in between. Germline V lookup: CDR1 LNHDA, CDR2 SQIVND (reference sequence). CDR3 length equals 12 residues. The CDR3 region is CASTPGWDEQFF. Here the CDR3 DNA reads TGTGCCAGTACCCCCGGGTGGGATGAGCAGTTCTTC.

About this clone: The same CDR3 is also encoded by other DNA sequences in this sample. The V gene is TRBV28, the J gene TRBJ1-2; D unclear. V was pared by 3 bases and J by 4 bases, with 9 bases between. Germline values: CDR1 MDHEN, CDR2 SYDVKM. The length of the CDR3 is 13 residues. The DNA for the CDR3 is TGTGCCAGCAGTTTGGACTCGCGCTATGGCTACACCTTC. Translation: CASSLDSRYGYTF.

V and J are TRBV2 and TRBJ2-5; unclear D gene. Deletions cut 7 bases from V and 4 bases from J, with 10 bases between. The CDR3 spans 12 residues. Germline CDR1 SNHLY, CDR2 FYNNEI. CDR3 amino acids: CASKDARETQYF. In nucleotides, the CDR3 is TGTGCCAGCAAAGACGCAAGAGAGACCCAGTACTTC.

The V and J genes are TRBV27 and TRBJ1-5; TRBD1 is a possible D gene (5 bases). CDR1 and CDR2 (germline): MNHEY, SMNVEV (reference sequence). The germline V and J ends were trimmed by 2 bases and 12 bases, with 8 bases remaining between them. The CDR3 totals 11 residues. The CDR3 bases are TGTGCCAGCAGTTTAGGGGGACGCCAGCATTTT. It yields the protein CASSLGGRQHF.

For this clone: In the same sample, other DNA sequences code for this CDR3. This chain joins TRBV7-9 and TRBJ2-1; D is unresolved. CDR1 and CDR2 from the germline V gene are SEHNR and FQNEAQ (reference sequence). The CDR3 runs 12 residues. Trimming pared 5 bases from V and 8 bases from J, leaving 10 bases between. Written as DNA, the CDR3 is TGTGCCAGCAGCCTCCGCGGTGATGAGCAGTTCTTC. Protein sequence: CASSLRGDEQFF. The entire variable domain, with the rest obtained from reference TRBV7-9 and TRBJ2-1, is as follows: DTGVSQNPRHKITKRGQNVTFRCDPISEHNRLYWYRQTLGQGPEFLTYFQNEAQLEKSRLLSDRFSAERPKGSFSTLEIQRTEQGDSAMYLCASSLRGDEQFFGPGTRLTVL.

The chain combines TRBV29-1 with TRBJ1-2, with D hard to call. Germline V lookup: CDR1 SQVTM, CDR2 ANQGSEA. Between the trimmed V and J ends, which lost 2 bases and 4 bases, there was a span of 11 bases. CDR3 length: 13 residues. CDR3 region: CSVESRRTYGYTF. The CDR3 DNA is TGCAGCGTTGAATCCCGGCGGACCTATGGCTACACCTTC. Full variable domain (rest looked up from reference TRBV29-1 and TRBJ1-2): SAVISQKPSRDICQRGTSLTIQCQVDSQVTMMFWYRQQPGQSLTLIATANQGSEATYESGFVIDKFPISRPNLTFSTLTVSNMSPEDSSIYLCSVESRRTYGYTFGSGTRLTVV.

The chain's CDR3 is CSVDGRDLGNTQYF. The DNA of the CDR3 is TGCAGCGTTGATGGCAGGGATTTAGGAAATACGCAGTATTTT. The chain employs TRBV29-1 and TRBJ2-3; tentative D call: TRBD1 (5 bases). Germline V gene lookup returns CDR1 SQVTM and CDR2 ANQGSEA. The CDR3 has 14 residues. Trimming pared 3 bases from V and 7 bases from J, leaving 17 bases between.

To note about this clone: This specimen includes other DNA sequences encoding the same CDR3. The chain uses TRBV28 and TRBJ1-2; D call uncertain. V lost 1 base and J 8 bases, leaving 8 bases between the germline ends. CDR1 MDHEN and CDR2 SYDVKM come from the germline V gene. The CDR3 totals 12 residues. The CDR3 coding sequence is TGTGCCAGCAGTTTATCAGTTGGCGGCTACACCTTC. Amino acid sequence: CASSLSVGGYTF.

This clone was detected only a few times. DNA of the CDR3: TGTGCCATCACCGAGGGGTCCGGGGAGCTGTTTTTT. This gives the protein CAITEGSGELFF. The chain links TRBV10-3 to TRBJ2-2; D possibly uses TRBD1 or TRBD2 (5 bases each). Germline CDR1 and CDR2: ENHRY and SYGVKD. V was trimmed by 7 bases and J by 6 bases, leaving 9 bases between them. The CDR3 has 12 amino acids.

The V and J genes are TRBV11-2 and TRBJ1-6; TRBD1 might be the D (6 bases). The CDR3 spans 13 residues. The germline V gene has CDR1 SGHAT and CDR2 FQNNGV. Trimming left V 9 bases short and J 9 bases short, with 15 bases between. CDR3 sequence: CASQVGGASPLHF. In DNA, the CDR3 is TGTGCCAGTCAGGTGGGGGGGGCTTCACCCCTCCACTTT.

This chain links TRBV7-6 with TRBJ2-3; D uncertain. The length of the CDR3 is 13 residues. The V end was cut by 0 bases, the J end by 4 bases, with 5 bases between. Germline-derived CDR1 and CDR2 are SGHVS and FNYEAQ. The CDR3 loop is CASSLAFPDTQYF. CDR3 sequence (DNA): TGTGCCAGCAGCTTAGCGTTCCCAGATACGCAGTATTTT.

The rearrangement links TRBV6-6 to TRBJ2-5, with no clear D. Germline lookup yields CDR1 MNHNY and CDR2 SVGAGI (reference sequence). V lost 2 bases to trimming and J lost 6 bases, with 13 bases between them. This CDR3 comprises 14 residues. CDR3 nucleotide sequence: TGTGCCAGCAGTTACGTCGAAATTGGCCAGACCCAGTACTTC. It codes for CASSYVEIGQTQYF.

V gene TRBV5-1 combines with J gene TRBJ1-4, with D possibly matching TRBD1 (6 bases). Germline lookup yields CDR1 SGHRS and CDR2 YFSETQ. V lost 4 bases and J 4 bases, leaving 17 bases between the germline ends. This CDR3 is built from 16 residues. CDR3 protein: CASSPEAQGVNEKLFF. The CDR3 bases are TGCGCCAGCAGCCCAGAAGCACAGGGAGTTAATGAAAAACTGTTTTTT.

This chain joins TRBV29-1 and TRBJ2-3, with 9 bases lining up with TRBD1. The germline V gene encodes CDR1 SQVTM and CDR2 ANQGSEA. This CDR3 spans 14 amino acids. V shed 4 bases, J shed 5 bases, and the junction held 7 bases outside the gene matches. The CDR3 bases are TGCAGCGTTGCCGGGACAGGGAGGTTAGATACGCAGTATTTT. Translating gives CSVAGTGRLDTQYF.

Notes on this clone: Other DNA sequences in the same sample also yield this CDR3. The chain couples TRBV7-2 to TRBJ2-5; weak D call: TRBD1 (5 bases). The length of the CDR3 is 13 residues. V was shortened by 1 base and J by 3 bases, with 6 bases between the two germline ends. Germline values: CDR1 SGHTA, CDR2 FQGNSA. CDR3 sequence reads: CASSLVREETQYF. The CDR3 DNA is TGTGCCAGCAGCTTAGTCAGGGAAGAGACCCAGTACTTC. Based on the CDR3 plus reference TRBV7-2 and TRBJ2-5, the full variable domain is GAGVSQSPSNKVTEKGKDVELRCDPISGHTALYWYRQSLGQGLEFLIYFQGNSAPDKSGLPSDRFSAERTGGSVSTLTIQRTQQEDSAVYLCASSLVREETQYFGPGTRLLVL.

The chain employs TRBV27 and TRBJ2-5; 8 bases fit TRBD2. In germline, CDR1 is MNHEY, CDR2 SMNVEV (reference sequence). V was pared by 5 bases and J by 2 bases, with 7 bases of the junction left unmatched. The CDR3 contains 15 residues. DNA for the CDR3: TGTGCCAGCAGTCGGGCATCGGGGGGGCAAGAGACCCAGTACTTC. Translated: CASSRASGGQETQYF.

The CDR3 nucleotides are TGTGCCAGTAGTACAGGGGGTCTATCGAACACTGAAGCTTTCTTT. This codes for CASSTGGLSNTEAFF. V usage is TRBV19 and J usage is TRBJ1-1, with 7 bases that match TRBD1. CDR3 length: 15 residues. Germline V gene data show CDR1 as LNHDA and CDR2 as SQIVND (reference sequence). The junction had 6 bases not matched to a gene; V was cut back by 4 bases and J by 1 base.

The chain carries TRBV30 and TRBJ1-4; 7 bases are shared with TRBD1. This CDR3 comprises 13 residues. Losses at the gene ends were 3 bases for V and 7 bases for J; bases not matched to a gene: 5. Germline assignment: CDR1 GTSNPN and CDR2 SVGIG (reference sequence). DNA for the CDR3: TGTGCCTGGAGGACAGGGCGGACTGAAAAACTGTTTTTT. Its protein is CAWRTGRTEKLFF.

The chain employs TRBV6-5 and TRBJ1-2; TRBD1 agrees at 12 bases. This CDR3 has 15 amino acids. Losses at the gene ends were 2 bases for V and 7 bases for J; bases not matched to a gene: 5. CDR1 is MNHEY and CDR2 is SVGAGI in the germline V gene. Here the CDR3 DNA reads TGTGCCAGCAGTTACGGGGGACAGGGGGCTGGTGGCTACACCTTC. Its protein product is CASSYGGQGAGGYTF.

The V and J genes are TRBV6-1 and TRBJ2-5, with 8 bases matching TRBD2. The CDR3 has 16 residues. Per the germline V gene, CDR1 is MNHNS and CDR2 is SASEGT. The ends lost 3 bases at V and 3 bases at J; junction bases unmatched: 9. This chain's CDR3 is CASSEFRAGVKETQYF. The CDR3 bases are TGTGCCAGCAGTGAGTTTCGAGCGGGAGTAAAAGAGACCCAGTACTTC.

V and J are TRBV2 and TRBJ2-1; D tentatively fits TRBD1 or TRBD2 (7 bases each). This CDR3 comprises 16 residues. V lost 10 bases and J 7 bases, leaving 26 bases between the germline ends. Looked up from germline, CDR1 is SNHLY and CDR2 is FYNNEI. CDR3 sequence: CATLTGGQPGANEQFF. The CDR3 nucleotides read TGTGCCACCCTCACGGGGGGACAGCCTGGGGCTAATGAGCAGTTCTTC.

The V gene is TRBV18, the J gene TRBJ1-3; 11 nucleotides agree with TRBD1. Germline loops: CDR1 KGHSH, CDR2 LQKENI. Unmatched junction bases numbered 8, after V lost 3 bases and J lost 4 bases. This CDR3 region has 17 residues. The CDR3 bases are TGTGCCAGCTCACCCTCCGGGACAGGGGGAAGCGGAAACACCATATATTTT. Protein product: CASSPSGTGGSGNTIYF.

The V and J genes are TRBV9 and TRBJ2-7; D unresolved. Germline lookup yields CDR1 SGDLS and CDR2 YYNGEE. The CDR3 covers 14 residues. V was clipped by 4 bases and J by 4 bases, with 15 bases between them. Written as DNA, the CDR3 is TGTGCCAGCAGCCTCTACGACATGGGGTACGAGCAGTACTTC. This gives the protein CASSLYDMGYEQYF.